The T cell receptor (beta chain) described here comes from a study of shared clonotypes between healthy human individuals. Sequenced by immunoSEQ multiplex PCR; TCRdb stores in-frame clones only, minus some. The table records approximately 2.3 million clones, over 90% of them present only once. This clone has only a few counts. V lost 2 bases and J lost 8; bases outside the gene matches: 8. CDR1 and CDR2 from the germline V gene are SGHNT and YYREEE (reference sequence). The CDR3 runs 14 residues. V is TRBV5-4 and J is TRBJ1-1; 8 nucleotides agree with TRBD1. Input material: naive CD4+ T cells from PBMCs. The subset here: CD45RA+ positively selected. The sequence derives from a man aged 18-30 years in good health. Some clones in this sample may be carry-over from other donors' samples. The CDR3 sequence is CASSFDRGAREAFF. CDR3 DNA sequence: TGTGCCAGCAGCTTCGACAGGGGAGCTCGCGAAGCTTTCTTT. The complete variable domain, with remaining parts taken from reference TRBV5-4 and TRBJ1-1, reads ETGVTQSPTHLIKTRGQQVTLRCSSQSGHNTVSWYQQALGQGPQFIFQYYREEENGRGNFPPRFSGLQFPNYSSELNVNALELDDSALYLCASSFDRGAREAFFGQGTRLTVV.